Shown below are 20 T cell receptor beta chains from a single sample sequenced in a study of T-cell reconstitution after alpha-beta-depleted transplantation in children (dated by TCRdb to about 2016). The sample's treatment or condition label, in plain terms: allogeneic hematopoietic cell transplantation with graft depleted of TCRalphabeta T cells and CD19 B cells. Library generation was performed with PCR. The sample was run on an Illumina HiSeq 2500. Molecular barcoding was employed in the preparation of TCR libraries, with unique molecular identifiers being used to normalize TCRbeta repertoire quantification. TCRdb redid the processing of the public reads, applying fastp at Q25 and MiXCR, and retained in-frame beta chains. Rows merge per CDR3 protein into single entries with the most common DNA and genes. For this sample the table gives roughly 16,000 distinct CDR3 sequences, of which under 15% were detected only once. Together, the top ten hold around two thirds of the sample.

The source was PBMCs, mostly from graft donor cells, collected 180 days after TCRalphabeta/CD19-depleted stem cell transplant. The receptors come from a boy younger than two who had a stem cell transplant for Wiskott-Aldrich syndrome, so the T cells may come from the graft donor.

This chain uses TRBV6-5 with TRBJ2-5; 9 bases are a match to TRBD2. CDR1 MNHEY and CDR2 SVGAGI come from the germline V gene. V lost 0 bases and J lost 5; bases outside the gene matches: 4. The CDR3 runs 15 residues. CDR3 sequence: CASSYSREGGETQYF. CDR3 DNA sequence: TGTGCCAGCAGTTACTCGCGGGAGGGCGGGGAGACCCAGTACTTC.

This clonotype was seen a few times. The chain couples TRBV6-1 to TRBJ2-1; the D gene is possibly TRBD2 (5 bases). Trimming removed 4 bases from V and 8 bases from J, with 12 bases in between. CDR1 is MNHNS, CDR2 SASEGT, per germline. The CDR3 spans 13 residues. DNA of the CDR3: TGTGCCAGCAGTGGAGGGTTGAAGGATGAGCAGTTCTTC. Protein: CASSGGLKDEQFF.

This clonotype was seen at least ten times. The chain links TRBV5-1 to TRBJ1-1; D is ambiguous. V was cut by 2 bases and J by 5 bases, with 13 bases left in between. The CDR3 spans 14 residues. Per the germline V gene, CDR1 is SGHRS and CDR2 is YFSETQ. In nucleotides, the CDR3 is TGCGCCAGCAGCTTCCTGCCAGAGCAAACTGAAGCTTTCTTT. Amino acid sequence: CASSFLPEQTEAFF.

This clonotype was picked up a small number of times. The chain couples TRBV7-9 to TRBJ2-1, with D unresolved. This CDR3 contains 12 residues. Germline assignment: CDR1 SEHNR and CDR2 FQNEAQ (reference sequence). Trimming removed 2 bases at V and 9 bases at J, with 8 bases between. In DNA form, the CDR3 reads TGTGCCAGCAGCTTAAAGGGAAGTGAGCAGTTCTTC. This encodes CASSLKGSEQFF. Variable domain in full (rest from reference TRBV7-9 and TRBJ2-1): DTGVSQNPRHKITKRGQNVTFRCDPISEHNRLYWYRQTLGQGPEFLTYFQNEAQLEKSRLLSDRFSAERPKGSFSTLEIQRTEQGDSAMYLCASSLKGSEQFFGPGTRLTVL.

This clonotype has at least ten counts. V is TRBV20-1 and J is TRBJ2-4; D perhaps matches TRBD1 (6 bases). Germline V gives CDR1 DFQATT, CDR2 SNEGSKA (reference sequence). V lost 5 bases to trimming and J lost 2 bases, with 10 bases between them. The CDR3 runs to 13 residues. This CDR3 reads CSALRGSKNIQYF. CDR3 in DNA: TGCAGTGCTCTCAGGGGTTCCAAAAACATTCAGTACTTC.

This clonotype is categorized as medium-sized. This rearrangement joins TRBV7-9 to TRBJ1-1; D gene uncertain. Trimming cost V 3 bases and J 6 bases, with 14 bases left between them. The CDR3 is 14 amino acids. Germline V CDR1 and CDR2: SEHNR, FQNEAQ (reference sequence). The chain's CDR3 is CASSFYTLESEAFF. In DNA form, the CDR3 reads TGTGCCAGCAGCTTCTACACCCTTGAGTCTGAAGCTTTCTTT.

In regard to this clonotype: A junction end diverges from the germline sequence, so it may reflect a read error. V gene TRBV11-2 combines with J gene TRBJ2-3, with a possible D match to TRBD2 (5 bases). Looked up from germline, CDR1 is SGHAT and CDR2 is FQNNGV. The CDR3 covers 13 residues. The CDR3 loop is CAGSFRESDTQYF. The CDR3 region has the DNA TGTGCCGGCAGCTTTCGGGAATCGGATACGCAGTATTTT.

The sample holds many counts of this clonotype. The chain uses TRBV12-3 or TRBV12-4 and TRBJ2-3; a weak D match, TRBD2 (6 bases). This CDR3 is 15 amino acids long. V lost 2 bases, J lost 3 bases, and 12 bases lay in between. The CDR3 DNA reads TGTGCCAGCAGTTTAACGGGAGTAAGAACAGATACGCAGTATTTT. Translation gives CASSLTGVRTDTQYF.

The chain couples TRBV27 to TRBJ1-2; TRBD1 is a possible D gene (5 bases). The V gene's germline CDR1 is MNHEY and CDR2 SMNVEV (reference sequence). The CDR3 loop spans 13 amino acids. V was clipped by 2 bases and J by 3 bases, with 7 bases between them. The CDR3, as DNA: TGTGCCAGCAGTTTAGGGACGGACTATGGCTACACCTTC. This gives the protein CASSLGTDYGYTF.

The sample holds many counts of this clonotype. This chain connects TRBV20-1 to TRBJ1-1; tentative D call: TRBD1 (6 bases). This CDR3 has 16 amino acids. Trimming cost V 0 bases and J 7 bases, with 21 bases left between them. Germline V gene data show CDR1 as DFQATT and CDR2 as SNEGSKA (reference sequence). This chain's CDR3 is CSARDYGGPPGNEAFF. DNA of the CDR3: TGCAGTGCTAGAGATTATGGGGGGCCCCCAGGAAATGAAGCTTTCTTT.

The chain has TRBV30 and TRBJ1-1, with unresolved D. Germline values: CDR1 GTSNPN, CDR2 SVGIG (reference sequence). The CDR3 consists of 15 residues. Trimming removed 2 bases at V and 0 bases at J, with 13 bases between. DNA for the CDR3: TGTGCCTGGAGTAGGGTGCCACTTATGAACACTGAAGCTTTCTTT. Its protein product is CAWSRVPLMNTEAFF. Full variable domain (outside the CDR3, taken from reference TRBV30 and TRBJ1-1): SQTIHQWPATLVQPVGSPLSLECTVEGTSNPNLYWYRQAAGRGLQLLFYSVGIGQISSEVPQNLSASRPQDRQFILSSKKLLLSDSGFYLCAWSRVPLMNTEAFFGQGTRLTVV.

This clonotype is classed as medium-sized. The gene calls are TRBV25-1 and TRBJ2-6, with TRBD1 identical over 9 bases. CDR3 length: 16 residues. V trimming: 5 bases; J trimming: 4 bases; junction bases outside the gene matches: 6. Germline CDR1 MGHDK, CDR2 SYGVNS. Here the CDR3 DNA reads TGTGCCAGCAGTTCGTACAGGGGGCAGGGGGCCAACGTCCTGACTTTC. This encodes CASSSYRGQGANVLTF.

As regards this clonotype: Given a much more abundant clone one base away, this may be a read error. This sequence joins TRBV11-2 and TRBJ2-7; D gene unclear. CDR1 and CDR2 (germline): SGHAT, FQNNGV. Trimming took 0 bases from V and 2 from J, leaving 8 bases between them. The CDR3 has 14 amino acids. This CDR3 is CASSLEAVPYEQYF. The CDR3 DNA sequence: TGTGCCAGCAGCTTAGAGGCGGTGCCCTACGAGCAGTACTTC.

The rearrangement joins TRBV5-4 to TRBJ2-7, with unresolved D. Trimming left V 4 bases short and J 3 bases short, with 11 bases between. The CDR3 has 13 amino acids. Germline V gene lookup returns CDR1 SGHNT and CDR2 YYREEE (reference sequence). This chain's CDR3 is CASSKGLDYEQYF. The CDR3 bases are TGTGCCAGCAGCAAGGGCCTCGACTACGAGCAGTACTTC.

V and J are TRBV7-3 and TRBJ2-2; D not resolved. The germline V and J ends were trimmed by 2 bases and 9 bases, with 10 bases remaining between them. Looked up from germline, CDR1 is SGHTA and CDR2 is FQGTGA. The CDR3 runs 13 residues. The CDR3 coding sequence is TGTGCCAGCAGCTTACGGCCCACTTGGGAGCTGTTTTTT. It is translated as CASSLRPTWELFF. The full variable domain, rest sourced from reference TRBV7-3 and TRBJ2-2, is GAGVSQTPSNKVTEKGKYVELRCDPISGHTALYWYRQSLGQGPEFLIYFQGTGAADDSGLPNDRFFAVRPEGSVSTLKIQRTERGDSAVYLCASSLRPTWELFFGEGSRLTVL.

This clonotype appeared a few times. The V gene is TRBV18, the J gene TRBJ2-1, with 12 positions matching TRBD2. This CDR3 spans 15 amino acids. CDR1 is KGHSH, CDR2 LQKENI, per germline. With 2 bases clipped from V and 5 bases from J, the junction kept 1 base outside the gene matches. Here the CDR3 reads CASSPTSGRNNEQFF. For the CDR3, the DNA is TGTGCCAGCTCACCAACTAGCGGGAGGAACAATGAGCAGTTCTTC. The full variable domain, rest sourced from reference TRBV18 and TRBJ2-1, is NAGVMQNPRHLVRRRGQEARLRCSPMKGHSHVYWYRQLPEEGLKFMVYLQKENIIDESGMPKERFSAEFPKEGPSILRIQQVVRGDSAAYFCASSPTSGRNNEQFFGPGTRLTVL.

The table lists this clonotype with a few counts. The rearrangement links TRBV3-1 to TRBJ2-1; the match to TRBD2 covers 7 bases. J lost 4 bases, V lost 1 base, and 7 bases had no gene match. The CDR3 contains 16 residues. Germline V lookup: CDR1 LGHDT, CDR2 YNNKEL (reference sequence). CDR3 protein: CASSQGYSGGYNEQFF. DNA for the CDR3: TGTGCCAGCAGCCAAGGGTACTCGGGGGGTTACAATGAGCAGTTCTTC.

A few counts support this clonotype. The rearrangement links TRBV28 to TRBJ2-2, with D possibly being TRBD1 (6 bases). Germline V gene lookup returns CDR1 MDHEN and CDR2 SYDVKM. V was clipped by 3 bases and J by 6 bases, with 17 bases between them. CDR3 size: 16 residues. CDR3 bases: TGTGCCAGCAGTTTGGGGCAGGGGAGTCGATCCGGGGAGCTGTTTTTT. Its translation: CASSLGQGSRSGELFF.

The chain links TRBV21-1 to TRBJ2-1; the DNA was not used to check the table's D call, TRBD2. TRBV21-1 is noted as a pseudogene. CDR3 length equals 18 residues. Here the CDR3 reads CASSKAGPGRAPRDQQFF. Written as DNA, the CDR3 is TGTGCCAGCAGCAAAGCGGGTCCAGGGAGGGCGCCACGAGATCAGCAGTTCTTC.

This clonotype was seen at least ten times. The rearrangement uses TRBV20-1 and TRBJ2-7; D ambiguous. The CDR3 contains 15 residues. Germline V CDR1 and CDR2: DFQATT, SNEGSKA (reference sequence). Trimming pared 5 bases from V and 0 bases from J, leaving 17 bases between. The CDR3 nucleotides are TGCAGTGCTCTATCTATCGGCGCCATCTCCTACGAGCAGTACTTC. This translates into CSALSIGAISYEQYF.